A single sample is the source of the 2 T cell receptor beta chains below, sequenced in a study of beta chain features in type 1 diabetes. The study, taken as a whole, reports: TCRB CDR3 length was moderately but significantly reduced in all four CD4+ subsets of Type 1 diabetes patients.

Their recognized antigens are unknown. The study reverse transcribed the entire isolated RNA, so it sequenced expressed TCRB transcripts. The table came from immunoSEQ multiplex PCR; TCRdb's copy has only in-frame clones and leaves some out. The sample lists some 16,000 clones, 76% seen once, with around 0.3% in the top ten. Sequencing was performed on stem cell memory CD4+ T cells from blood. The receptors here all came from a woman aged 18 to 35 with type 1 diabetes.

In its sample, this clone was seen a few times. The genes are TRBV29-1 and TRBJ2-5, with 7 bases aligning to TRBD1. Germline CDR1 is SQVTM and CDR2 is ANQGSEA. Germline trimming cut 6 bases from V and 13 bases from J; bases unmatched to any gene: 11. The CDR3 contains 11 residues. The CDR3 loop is CSVGDRASLYF. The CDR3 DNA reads TGCAGCGTGGGGGACAGAGCCTCGTTGTACTTC.

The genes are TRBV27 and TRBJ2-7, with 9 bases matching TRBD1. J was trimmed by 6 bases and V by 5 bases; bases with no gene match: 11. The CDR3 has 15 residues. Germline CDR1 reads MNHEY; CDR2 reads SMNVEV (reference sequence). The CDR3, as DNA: TGTGCCAGCAGTCAAGGACAGGGGAGGGCCTTCGAGCAGTACTTC. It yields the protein CASSQGQGRAFEQYF.